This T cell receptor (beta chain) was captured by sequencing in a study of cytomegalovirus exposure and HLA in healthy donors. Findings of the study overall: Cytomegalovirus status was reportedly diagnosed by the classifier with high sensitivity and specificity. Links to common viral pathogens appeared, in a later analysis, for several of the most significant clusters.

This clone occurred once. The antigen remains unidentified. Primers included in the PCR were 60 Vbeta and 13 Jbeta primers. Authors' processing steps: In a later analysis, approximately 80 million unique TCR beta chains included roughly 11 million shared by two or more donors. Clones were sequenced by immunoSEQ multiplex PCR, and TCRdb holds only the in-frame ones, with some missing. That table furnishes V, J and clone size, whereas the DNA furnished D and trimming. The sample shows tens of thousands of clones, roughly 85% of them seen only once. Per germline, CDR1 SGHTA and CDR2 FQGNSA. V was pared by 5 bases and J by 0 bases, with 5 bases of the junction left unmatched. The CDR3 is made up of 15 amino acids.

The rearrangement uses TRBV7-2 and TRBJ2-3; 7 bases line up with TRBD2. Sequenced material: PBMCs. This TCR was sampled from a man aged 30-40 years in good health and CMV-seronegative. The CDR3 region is CASSPQRGSTDTQYF. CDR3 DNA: TGTGCCAGCAGCCCTCAGCGGGGAAGCACAGATACGCAGTATTTT.